This record looks at one TCR beta chain sequence and its context. The target antigen is unknown. Per the original methods: ImmunoSEQ junction-only sequences lacked quality scores, so their filtering differed. The repertoire was sequenced with immunoSEQ multiplex PCR; TCRdb's copy has only in-frame clones and lacks some. Clone size and V and J calls were adopted from that table, with D and trimming inferred from the DNA. The sample yields around 550,000 clones, 90% to 97% seen once. This entry comes from a study of shared clonotypes between healthy human individuals. Regarding the study as a whole: About 5% of naive CD4 clonotypes were shared across a few donors.

The source material was naive CD4+ T cells sorted from blood. The subset was: CD45RA+ positively selected. The TCR originated in a woman aged 30 to 39 in good health.

The CDR3 loop is CAISDGLAGGPETQYF. In DNA form, the CDR3 reads TGTGCCATCAGTGACGGACTAGCGGGAGGGCCAGAGACCCAGTACTTC. V is TRBV10-3 and J is TRBJ2-5, with 15 positions matching TRBD2. Per the germline V gene, CDR1 is ENHRY and CDR2 is SYGVKD. CDR3 length: 16 amino acids. V gave up 3 bases and J gave up 4 bases; unmatched junction bases: 3.